A selection of T cell receptor beta chains follows, all from one sample in a study of beta chain features in type 1 diabetes. Repertoires were generated with immunoSEQ multiplex PCR, while TCRdb's copy carries only in-frame clones and drops some. The profile shows 860,000 or so clones, 17% of them singletons. The sequenced material came from naive CD4+ T cells from blood. The receptors were gathered from a woman in her late teens or twenties in good health. Both conserved end residues are part of each CDR3. Fields, in order: CDR3 length, V gene, D gene, clone size, J gene, CDR3 DNA, CDR3 protein. The D gene is left open where the match is weak. Size tells how often a clone was seen (once, few, many) or the class of an expanded clone, and some rows leave it out.

12	TRBV7-2	-	few	TRBJ2-7	TGTGCCAGCCGAAAGTCGGGGAGCGAGCAGTACTTC	CASRKSGSEQYF
16	TRBV5-4	-	few	TRBJ2-6	TGTGCCAGCACCCGACAGGCAGCGTCTGGGGCCAACGTCCTGACTTTC	CASTRQAASGANVLTF
14	TRBV10-3	TRBD2	-	TRBJ2-1	TGTGCCATCAGGGCGGAACTAGCGGGATATGAGCAGTTCTTC	CAIRAELAGYEQFF
13	TRBV7-9	-	few	TRBJ1-3	TGTGCCAGCAGCTTATTCGGGGGTAACACCATATATTTT	CASSLFGGNTIYF
14	TRBV6-5	-	-	TRBJ1-3	TGTGCCAGCAGTTGGTCTGGGTCGGGAAACACCATATATTTT	CASSWSGSGNTIYF
16	TRBV5-1	TRBD2	-	TRBJ2-1	TGCGCCAGCAGCTTGATTCTAGCGGGAGCTTACAATGAGCAGTTCTTC	CASSLILAGAYNEQFF
14	TRBV28	-	few	TRBJ1-4	TGTGCCAGCAGTTTCTGGCTAGGGCATGAAAAACTGTTTTTT	CASSFWLGHEKLFF
14	TRBV6-1	-	-	TRBJ2-3	TGTGCCAGCAGAGCGACCGTAAGCACAGATACGCAGTATTTT	CASRATVSTDTQYF
12	TRBV28	-	few	TRBJ1-5	TGTGCCAGCAGACAGCTCAATCAGCCCCAGCATTTT	CASRQLNQPQHF
13	TRBV28	TRBD2	few	TRBJ2-7	TGTGCCAGCAGCCGGGACTACTCCTACGAGCAGTACTTC	CASSRDYSYEQYF
14	TRBV29-1	-	few	TRBJ1-1	TGCAGCGTTGAAGAAAGGCAGCTTCACACTGAAGCTTTCTTT	CSVEERQLHTEAFF
15	TRBV28	-	-	TRBJ2-7	TGTGCCAGCAGTTTAGGACAACCAAGCACCTACGAGCAGTACTTC	CASSLGQPSTYEQYF
13	TRBV28	-	-	TRBJ1-2	TGTGCCAGCGAGATTACCTGGGGCTATGGCTACACCTTC	CASEITWGYGYTF
12	TRBV18	TRBD1	-	TRBJ2-1	TGTGCCAGCTCACGTACAGGGGATGAGCAGTTCTTC	CASSRTGDEQFF
12	TRBV28	-	few	TRBJ2-1	TGTGCCAGCAGTTTCCCATACAATGAGCAGTTCTTC	CASSFPYNEQFF
14	TRBV4-3	-	-	TRBJ1-1	TGCGCCAGCAGCCAAGATGCAGAGAACACTGAAGCTTTCTTT	CASSQDAENTEAFF
16	TRBV29-1	-	-	TRBJ2-7	TGCAGCGTTGAGGACACCTTAAAAGACAGCTCCTACGAGCAGTACTTC	CSVEDTLKDSSYEQYF
15	TRBV11-1	TRBD1	-	TRBJ2-6	TGTGCCAGCAGCCGACAGGGGGCTGGGGCCAACGTCCTGACTTTC	CASSRQGAGANVLTF
15	TRBV6-5	-	few	TRBJ2-7	TGTGCCAGCAGTTACTCTTTGCTGGCTGGAAACGAGCAGTACTTC	CASSYSLLAGNEQYF
15	TRBV28	TRBD2	-	TRBJ2-7	TGTGCCAGCAGCCAAGCGGGAGGGCGCCCCTACGAGCAGTACTTC	CASSQAGGRPYEQYF
14	TRBV6-5	-	few	TRBJ2-5	TGTGCCAGCAGAGCGAGCGGTGAGGGAGAGACCCAGTACTTC	CASRASGEGETQYF
15	TRBV28	-	few	TRBJ2-6	TGTGCCAGCAGTTACGACCGCTCTGGGGCCAACGTCCTGACTTTC	CASSYDRSGANVLTF
13	TRBV29-1	TRBD2	few	TRBJ2-5	TGCAGCGTTGAGATACGGGGAGGGGAGACCCAGTACTTC	CSVEIRGGETQYF
16	TRBV6-5	TRBD2	few	TRBJ2-1	TGTGCCAGCAGTTACTACCCGGGACTAGGGGATCATGAGCAGTTCTTC	CASSYYPGLGDHEQFF
15	TRBV9	TRBD1	few	TRBJ2-7	TGTGCCAGCAGCCGTACGGGACAGGGGCTGTACGAGCAGTACTTC	CASSRTGQGLYEQYF
13	TRBV5-1	-	-	TRBJ2-7	TGCGCCAGCAGCTTAGAGGGCACCTACGAGCAGTACTTC	CASSLEGTYEQYF
14	TRBV5-1	-	few	TRBJ1-5	TGCGCCAGCAGCTTAGGGGAGTCTGAGCAGCCCCAGCATTTT	CASSLGESEQPQHF
15	TRBV7-3	-	-	TRBJ2-3	TGTGCCAGCAGCTTAATTGGACAGAGCACAGATACGCAGTATTTT	CASSLIGQSTDTQYF
14	TRBV5-1	TRBD1	-	TRBJ2-7	TGCGCCAGCAGCAAACAGGGGATGTCCTACGAGCAGTACTTC	CASSKQGMSYEQYF
14	TRBV7-2	-	-	TRBJ2-3	TGTGCCAGCAGCTTTGGACCAAGCACAGATACGCAGTATTTT	CASSFGPSTDTQYF
16	TRBV28	TRBD1	few	TRBJ2-3	TGTGCCAGCAGATCCAGACAGGGGTCTAGCACAGATACGCAGTATTTT	CASRSRQGSSTDTQYF
13	TRBV25-1	-	-	TRBJ1-5	TGTGCCAGCAGTGGGGGGGGCAATCAGCCCCAGCATTTT	CASSGGGNQPQHF
13	TRBV5-1	-	-	TRBJ2-2	TGCGCCAGCAGCTCTGACAACACCGGGGAGCTGTTTTTT	CASSSDNTGELFF
13	TRBV5-1	-	few	TRBJ2-7	TGCGCCAGCAGCCCCGAAATAGCCACGGAGCAGTACTTC	CASSPEIATEQYF
12	TRBV7-9	-	-	TRBJ1-1	TGTGCCAGCATCCCAGCGGGCACTGAAGCTTTCTTT	CASIPAGTEAFF
15	TRBV6-6	-	-	TRBJ1-5	TGTGCCAGCAGTTACTCGAGGGGCGACAACCAGCCCCAGCATTTT	CASSYSRGDNQPQHF
16	TRBV21-1	-	few	TRBJ2-5	TGTGCCAGCACGCGCCCGGGACTAGCGATCCAAGAGACCCAGTACTTC	CASTRPGLAIQETQYF
16	TRBV29-1	TRBD2	-	TRBJ2-2	TGCAGCGTGCGGCCGGGACTAGCGGCTAACACCGGGGAGCTGTTTTTT	CSVRPGLAANTGELFF
14	TRBV6-6	-	once	TRBJ1-4	TGTGCCAGCAGTTACGGCCAGCTGAATGAAAAACTGTTTTTT	CASSYGQLNEKLFF
16	TRBV28	TRBD1	few	TRBJ2-2	TGTGCCAGCAATCCGAAACAGGGGAGTCTTTACGGGGAGCTGTTTTTT	CASNPKQGSLYGELFF
13	TRBV7-2	TRBD1	few	TRBJ2-3	TGTGCCAGCAGCTCGCGAAGGACAGGGACGCAGTATTTT	CASSSRRTGTQYF
15	TRBV7-9	TRBD1	-	TRBJ2-5	TGTGCCAGTGTTCCCGGACAGGGGCTGAGGGAGACCCAGTACTTC	CASVPGQGLRETQYF
16	TRBV7-2	-	few	TRBJ2-3	TGTGCCAGCAGCTTAGTTGGGGGAGGTTTTACAGATACGCAGTATTTT	CASSLVGGGFTDTQYF
14	TRBV18	-	few	TRBJ2-7	TGTGCCAGCTCACCCCCGACAGGTCTCCCTGAGCAGTACTTC	CASSPPTGLPEQYF
15	TRBV10-3	-	few	TRBJ2-1	TGTGCCATCAGTGGTGGACGGAGCTCCTACAATGAGCAGTTCTTC	CAISGGRSSYNEQFF
15	TRBV6-1	-	-	TRBJ2-1	TGTGCCAGCAGTGCAAGTGGGGGCTCCTACAATGAGCAGTTCTTC	CASSASGGSYNEQFF
13	TRBV10-3	-	-	TRBJ1-1	TGTGCCATAAGGTGGGAGGGAAGCACTGAAGCTTTCTTT	CAIRWEGSTEAFF
15	TRBV15	-	few	TRBJ1-1	TGTGCCACCAGCAGAGACAGGGGTTCTATCACTGAAGCTTTCTTT	CATSRDRGSITEAFF
17	TRBV7-2	TRBD2	-	TRBJ2-1	TGTGCCAGCAGCTTAGGGGGCCTAGCGGGAGTATTTAATGAGCAGTTCTTC	CASSLGGLAGVFNEQFF
12	TRBV9	-	-	TRBJ2-1	TGTGCCAGCAGCGTCAGTGGAAATGAGCAGTTCTTC	CASSVSGNEQFF
12	TRBV6-1	-	few	TRBJ2-7	TGTGCCAGCAGGGCGGGGCAATACGAGCAGTACTTC	CASRAGQYEQYF
15	TRBV5-6	-	-	TRBJ2-5	TGTGCCAGCAGCTTGAAGGGGGACCCTCAAGAGACCCAGTACTTC	CASSLKGDPQETQYF